The clone carrying this T cell receptor beta chain was detected many times. Its specificity is unknown. Germline V gives CDR1 SQVTM, CDR2 ANQGSEA. V was pared by 5 bases and J by 2 bases, with 4 bases of the junction left unmatched. This CDR3 is 13 amino acids long. Isolation of PBMCs was performed using over 9.5 ml of fresh peripheral blood. The record originates from a study of Graves' ophthalmopathy and Graves' hyperthyroidism. Across the study: No treatment had been given when peripheral blood was collected at initial diagnosis. Points from the study as a whole: Most clonotypes expanded in thyroid above 0.001 frequency were present in blood too.

RNA transcripts yielded amplified TCR beta CDR3 regions. The authors performed first-round RT-PCR with HTBI primers and then a second-round multiplex PCR. TCRdb itself ran the multiplex PCR reads through MiXCR, one entry per CDR3 protein. The table has around 670,000 distinct CDR3 sequences, 40% seen once. Sequencing was carried out using peripheral blood. The rearrangement links TRBV29-1 to TRBJ2-7, with TRBD2 identical over 9 bases. This receptor was taken from an adult man with Graves' ophthalmopathy. CDR3 region: CSVQRGAAYEQYF. Written as DNA, the CDR3 is TGCAGCGTTCAGCGGGGGGCCGCCTACGAGCAGTACTTC.